Below are 18 T cell receptor beta chains sequenced from a single sample in a study of cytomegalovirus exposure and HLA in healthy donors. Primers included in the PCR were 60 Vbeta and 13 Jbeta primers. Sequencing was performed with immunoSEQ multiplex PCR; in TCRdb, only in-frame clones are kept and a portion is missing. The data hold more than 150,000 clones, with about 75% observed a single time. Material: PBMCs. The receptors here all came from a woman aged 40 to 50 in good health and CMV-seropositive.

The chain uses TRBV7-6 and TRBJ2-1; TRBD1 agrees at 7 bases. The CDR3 consists of 17 residues. Germline CDR1 SGHVS, CDR2 FNYEAQ. V lost 5 bases, J lost 3 bases, and 13 bases stayed unmatched. CDR3 amino acids: CASSLTAGSGGYNEQFF. The CDR3 DNA reads as TGTGCCAGCAGCCTCACCGCAGGCTCAGGGGGCTACAATGAGCAGTTCTTC.

V gene TRBV7-2 combines with J gene TRBJ1-1, with a tentative D call TRBD1 (5 bases). With 2 bases removed from V and 1 base from J, the gap between germline ends came to 11 bases. CDR1 is SGHTA, CDR2 FQGNSA, per germline. The CDR3 has 15 amino acids. CDR3 in amino acids: CASSLQGGKNTEAFF. The DNA for the CDR3 is TGTGCCAGCAGCTTACAGGGTGGGAAGAACACTGAAGCTTTCTTT.

This clone turned up a few times. This chain links TRBV4-1 with TRBJ2-2; the match to TRBD1 covers 9 bases. CDR3 length: 16 residues. The germline gives CDR1 MGHRA, CDR2 YSYEKL. J gave up 5 bases and V 0 bases, and 4 bases lay outside the gene matches. For the CDR3, the DNA is TGCGCCAGCAGCCAAGAACAGGGGGCGCGTACCGGGGAGCTGTTTTTT. Its protein product is CASSQEQGARTGELFF.

The genes are TRBV27 and TRBJ1-2; 9 bases agree with TRBD1. The V gene end was trimmed by 6 bases and the J gene end by 7 bases; junction bases not matched to a gene: 9. This CDR3 spans 14 amino acids. Germline CDR1 MNHEY, CDR2 SMNVEV (reference sequence). The CDR3 is CASRAWDREGGYTF. DNA of the CDR3: TGTGCCAGCAGAGCCTGGGACAGGGAGGGTGGCTACACCTTC.

This clone was recorded a few times. This sequence joins TRBV28 and TRBJ2-7, with 7 nucleotides matching TRBD2. Per the germline V gene, CDR1 is MDHEN and CDR2 is SYDVKM. The CDR3 sequence is 14 residues long. V shed 5 bases and J 7 bases; nucleotides not matched to a gene: 11. The CDR3 nucleotides are TGTGCCAGCAGTCCCCACGGGGGGTTTAGGGAGCAGTACTTC. As protein: CASSPHGGFREQYF.

Worth noting for this clone: A junction boundary mismatches the germline segment, possibly from a read error. The chain combines TRBV4-2 with TRBJ2-7, with 8 positions matching TRBD1. The CDR3 has 14 amino acids. Germline V lookup: CDR1 LGHNA, CDR2 YNFKEQ. The chain's CDR3 is CASSQPGTGYGQYF. In DNA form, the CDR3 reads TGTGCCAGCAGCCAACCCGGGACAGGCTACGGGCAGTACTTC.

V and J are TRBV29-1 and TRBJ2-1; a weak D match, TRBD2 (6 bases). The germline V gene has CDR1 SQVTM and CDR2 ANQGSEA. V shed 2 bases and J shed 4 bases, with 9 bases lying between them. CDR3 length equals 13 residues. The chain's CDR3 is CSVEIAAYNEQFF. In nucleotides, the CDR3 is TGCAGCGTTGAAATAGCGGCTTACAATGAGCAGTTCTTC.

This clone was seen only once. The rearrangement links TRBV28 to TRBJ1-1; the match to TRBD1 covers 9 bases. The ends lost 2 bases at V and 1 base at J; junction bases unmatched: 2. The length of the CDR3 is 15 residues. Germline V gene data show CDR1 as MDHEN and CDR2 as SYDVKM. In DNA form, the CDR3 reads TGTGCCAGCAGTTTACGACAGGGGGGGAACACTGAAGCTTTCTTT. Translated, it gives CASSLRQGGNTEAFF.

This clone was picked up one time. The CDR3 sequence: CASSFAGANYGYTF. The DNA for the CDR3 is TGTGCCAGCAGTTTTGCAGGGGCGAACTATGGCTACACCTTC. The rearrangement links TRBV28 to TRBJ1-2; D may be TRBD1 (6 bases). Germline-derived CDR1 and CDR2 are MDHEN and SYDVKM. The CDR3 sequence is 14 residues long. The V and J ends lost 3 bases and 2 bases respectively, with 10 bases between them.

Regarding this clone: In the same sample, other DNA sequences code for this CDR3. V and J are TRBV10-3 and TRBJ2-5; D unclear. In germline, CDR1 is ENHRY, CDR2 SYGVKD. The CDR3 is made up of 13 amino acids. Trimming stripped 6 bases from V and 1 base from J, with 9 bases between. Here the CDR3 DNA reads TGTGCCATCAGCGAGCCCCTCCAAGAGACCCAGTACTTC. This translates into CAISEPLQETQYF.

The V gene is TRBV14, the J gene TRBJ2-6; D gene ambiguous. The CDR3 length is 19 residues. Trimming removed 0 bases from V and 1 base from J, with 16 bases in between. Looked up from germline, CDR1 is SGHDN and CDR2 is FVKESK. The CDR3 DNA follows: TGTGCCAGCAGCCAAGATTGGGTGATCGACACGTCTGGGGCCAACGTCCTGACTTTC. Translating it yields CASSQDWVIDTSGANVLTF.

The chain couples TRBV19 to TRBJ2-7, with 9 bases fitting TRBD2. The CDR3 extends over 14 amino acids. Losses at the gene ends were 8 bases for V and 0 bases for J; bases not matched to a gene: 5. CDR1 LNHDA and CDR2 SQIVND come from the germline V gene (reference sequence). The CDR3 protein is CASSPSGASYEQYF. The DNA of the CDR3 is TGTGCCAGTTCTCCTAGCGGGGCCTCCTACGAGCAGTACTTC.

The chain joins TRBV28 to TRBJ2-2; D is perhaps TRBD1 (6 bases). CDR1 and CDR2 (germline): MDHEN, SYDVKM. The CDR3 extends over 13 amino acids. V was cut by 5 bases and J by 6 bases, with 10 bases left in between. The CDR3: CASSIQGAGELFF. The CDR3 region has the DNA TGTGCCAGCAGTATACAGGGAGCCGGGGAGCTGTTTTTT.

This clone came up a few times. The chain links TRBV19 to TRBJ2-7; weak D call: TRBD2 (5 bases). The CDR3 has 14 residues. The germline V gene has CDR1 LNHDA and CDR2 SQIVND (reference sequence). V gave up 3 bases and J gave up 2 bases, with 11 bases separating them. The CDR3 DNA reads as TGTGCCAGTAGTATGACGGACGGGGCCTACGAGCAGTACTTC. Its translation is CASSMTDGAYEQYF.

The chain joins TRBV19 to TRBJ2-7, with a possible D match to TRBD1 (7 bases). V was trimmed by 7 bases and J by 2 bases, leaving 15 bases between them. The CDR3 consists of 14 residues. Germline-derived CDR1 and CDR2 are LNHDA and SQIVND (reference sequence). Written as DNA, the CDR3 is TGTGCCAGTAAAGCAGGGGGGTCTGCCTACGAGCAGTACTTC. This encodes CASKAGGSAYEQYF.

This clone was found a few times. The V gene is TRBV11-2, the J gene TRBJ2-5; 9 nucleotides line up with TRBD2. V shed 5 bases and J 5 bases; nucleotides not matched to a gene: 9. The CDR3 extends over 15 amino acids. In germline, CDR1 is SGHAT, CDR2 FQNNGV. CDR3 loop: CASSVGAGGVETQYF. The CDR3 nucleotides read TGTGCCAGCAGCGTTGGAGCGGGAGGAGTTGAGACCCAGTACTTC.

The rearrangement uses TRBV27 and TRBJ2-7; TRBD1 agrees at 7 bases. V shed 4 bases and J 9 bases; nucleotides not matched to a gene: 6. The CDR3 loop spans 12 amino acids. Germline CDR1 reads MNHEY; CDR2 reads SMNVEV (reference sequence). CDR3 DNA sequence: TGTGCCAGCAGTTCAGACAGGGTATGGCAGTACTTC. Its translation: CASSSDRVWQYF.

J is TRBJ1-4 and V is TRBV6-6, with D maybe TRBD1 (5 bases). Germline V lookup: CDR1 MNHNY, CDR2 SVGAGI (reference sequence). This CDR3 has 13 amino acids. V shed 2 bases and J shed 7 bases, with 8 bases lying between them. In DNA, the CDR3 is TGTGCCAGCAGTTACACGGGGGGTGAAAAACTGTTTTTT. Protein sequence: CASSYTGGEKLFF.